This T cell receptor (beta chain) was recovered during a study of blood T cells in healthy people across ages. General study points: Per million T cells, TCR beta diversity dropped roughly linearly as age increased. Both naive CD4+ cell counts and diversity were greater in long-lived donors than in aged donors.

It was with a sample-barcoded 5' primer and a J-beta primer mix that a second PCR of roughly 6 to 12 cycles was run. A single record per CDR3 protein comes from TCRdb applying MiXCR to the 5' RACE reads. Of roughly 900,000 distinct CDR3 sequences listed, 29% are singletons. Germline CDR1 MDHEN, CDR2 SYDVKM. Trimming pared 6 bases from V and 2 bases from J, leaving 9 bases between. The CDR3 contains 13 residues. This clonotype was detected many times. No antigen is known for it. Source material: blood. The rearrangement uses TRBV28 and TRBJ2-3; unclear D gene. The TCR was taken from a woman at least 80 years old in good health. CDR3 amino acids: CASRLTTTDTQYF. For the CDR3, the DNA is TGTGCCAGCAGACTTACTACCACAGATACGCAGTATTTT.